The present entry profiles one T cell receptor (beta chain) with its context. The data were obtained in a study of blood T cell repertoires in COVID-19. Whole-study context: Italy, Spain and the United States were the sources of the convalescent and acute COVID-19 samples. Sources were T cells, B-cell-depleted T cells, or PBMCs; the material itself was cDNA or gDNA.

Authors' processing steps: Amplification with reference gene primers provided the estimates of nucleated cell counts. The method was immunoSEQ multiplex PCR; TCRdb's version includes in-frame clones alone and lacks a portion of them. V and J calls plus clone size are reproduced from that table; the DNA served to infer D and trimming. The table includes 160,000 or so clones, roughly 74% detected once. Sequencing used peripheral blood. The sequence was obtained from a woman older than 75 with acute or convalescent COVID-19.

The CDR3 DNA sequence: TGTGCCAGCAGCCGCACGGGAGAAAACACTGAAGCTTTCTTT. The encoded protein is CASSRTGENTEAFF. The rearrangement joins TRBV6-6 to TRBJ1-1, with D unresolved. Germline V gene data show CDR1 as MNHNY and CDR2 as SVGAGI (reference sequence). V lost 6 bases, J lost 2 bases, and 13 bases lay in between. CDR3 length: 14 residues.